These 10 T cell receptor beta chains came from one sample sequenced in a study of blood T cell repertoires in COVID-19. TCRdb keeps only in-frame clones here, not all; method: immunoSEQ multiplex PCR. Found here are 150,000 to 200,000 clones, around 82% of them singletons; the top ten hold about 7.7%. Sequenced input: peripheral blood. The receptors here all came from a woman aged 40 to 55 with COVID-19, enrolled during active disease.

The J gene is TRBJ2-3, the V gene TRBV7-2; possibly TRBD1 for D (6 bases). Germline CDR1 and CDR2: SGHTA and FQGNSA. CDR3 size: 16 residues. Trimming left V 6 bases short and J 2 bases short, with 18 bases between. The CDR3 reads CASRARTAKTTDTQYF. The CDR3 DNA follows: TGTGCCAGCAGGGCCCGGACAGCGAAGACCACAGATACGCAGTATTTT.

V and J are TRBV30 and TRBJ1-1; TRBD1 might be the D (5 bases). Trimming stripped 1 base from V and 0 bases from J, with 9 bases between. From germline, CDR1 is GTSNPN and CDR2 SVGIG (reference sequence). The CDR3 is 14 amino acids. CDR3 residues: CAWSAWGLNTEAFF. The CDR3 DNA sequence: TGTGCCTGGAGTGCCTGGGGCTTGAACACTGAAGCTTTCTTT.

The chain uses TRBV20-1 and TRBJ1-1; D is ambiguous. CDR3 length equals 15 residues. Trimming left V 3 bases short and J 5 bases short, with 19 bases between. CDR1 and CDR2 (germline): DFQATT, SNEGSKA (reference sequence). The CDR3 region has the DNA TGCAGTGCTAGTCCCAGTCTATTAAGGGAGACTGAAGCTTTCTTT. Protein sequence: CSASPSLLRETEAFF.

The V gene is TRBV27, the J gene TRBJ1-1; D is undetermined. This CDR3 comprises 14 residues. Germline V gene data show CDR1 as MNHEY and CDR2 as SMNVEV (reference sequence). V was pared by 7 bases and J by 0 bases, with 12 bases between. CDR3 amino acids: CASNNWRLNTEAFF. CDR3 DNA sequence: TGTGCCAGCAATAACTGGCGGCTGAACACTGAAGCTTTCTTT.

This clone has just a few counts. The chain employs TRBV20-1 and TRBJ1-1; D gene unclear. From germline, CDR1 is DFQATT and CDR2 SNEGSKA (reference sequence). CDR3 length: 11 amino acids. V lost 3 bases and J 11 bases, leaving 13 bases between the germline ends. CDR3 in DNA: TGCAGTGCTAGTTGGACTGCCCAGGCTTTCTTT. Protein: CSASWTAQAFF.

Here the CDR3 DNA reads TGTGCCAGCAGGAAGGGGACAGGTGTAGCAACTAATGAAAAACTGTTTTTT. Its translation: CASRKGTGVATNEKLFF. This chain links TRBV5-8 with TRBJ1-4, with 8 bases aligning to TRBD1. The CDR3 is 17 amino acids. Germline trimming cut 5 bases from V and 0 bases from J; bases unmatched to any gene: 9. Germline assignment: CDR1 SGHTS and CDR2 YDEGEE.

V gene TRBV29-1 combines with J gene TRBJ1-3, with no clear D. CDR3 length: 13 residues. V was cut by 7 bases and J by 0 bases, with 10 bases left in between. Germline V gives CDR1 SQVTM, CDR2 ANQGSEA. The DNA of the CDR3 is TGCAGCGCAGCGGTGAGCTCTGGAAACACCATATATTTT. Its translation is CSAAVSSGNTIYF.

The chain links TRBV2 to TRBJ2-2, with 7 bases identical to TRBD2. CDR3 length: 15 amino acids. CDR1 and CDR2 (germline): SNHLY, FYNNEI. The ends lost 4 bases at V and 1 base at J; junction bases unmatched: 3. The CDR3: CASSVWGGNTGELFF. The CDR3 DNA reads as TGTGCCAGCAGTGTCTGGGGGGGGAACACCGGGGAGCTGTTTTTT.

This chain uses TRBV29-1 with TRBJ2-2, with a weak D call TRBD1 (6 bases). The CDR3 contains 13 residues. The germline CDR1 and CDR2 sequences are SQVTM and ANQGSEA. V lost 3 bases and J 1 base, leaving 6 bases between the germline ends. The CDR3: CSVEGQNTGELFF. As DNA, the CDR3 is TGCAGCGTTGAGGGACAGAACACCGGGGAGCTGTTTTTT.

This chain connects TRBV27 to TRBJ1-2, with D possibly TRBD1 on 6 matching bases. The CDR3 has 14 residues. Germline V gene lookup returns CDR1 MNHEY and CDR2 SMNVEV (reference sequence). The germline V and J ends were trimmed by 5 bases and 8 bases, with 18 bases remaining between them. CDR3 sequence (DNA): TGTGCCAGCAGTGCCGAGGTACAGGGCGGCGGCTACACCTTC. It codes for CASSAEVQGGGYTF.